This T cell receptor (beta chain) was captured by sequencing in a study of T cells in tuberculosis. The germline V and J ends were trimmed by 7 bases and 5 bases, with 17 bases remaining between them. CDR3 length equals 14 residues. CDR1 and CDR2 (germline): MNHNS, SASEGT. Clones were read by immunoSEQ multiplex PCR, and TCRdb kept only the in-frame ones, dropping some. Of 30,000 to 35,000 clones detected, approximately 96% appear once; the ten largest clones hold around 6%. This receptor was identified in a donor aged 10-35 years with latent tuberculosis or without tuberculosis infection. Sequencing input: PBMCs. The chain links TRBV6-1 to TRBJ2-5; D gene ambiguous. The CDR3 sequence is CASNWAAGGETQYF. CDR3 bases: TGTGCCAGCAATTGGGCCGCCGGTGGGGAGACCCAGTACTTC.